The rows below give T cell receptor beta chains drawn from one sample of a study of blood T cells in healthy people across ages. TCRdb independently ran MiXCR on the 5' RACE reads; one entry per CDR3 protein. The repertoire includes 540,000 or so distinct CDR3 sequences, around 48% of them detected once, and around 25% sits in the top ten. Sequences were obtained from blood. These receptors came from an elderly man in good health. Both conserved end residues are part of each CDR3. The D gene is left open where the match is weak. Some rows mark clone size as missing; the rest say once, few, many or name a class of expanded clone.

size: NA
D: TRBD1
V: TRBV20-1
J: TRBJ1-1
DNA: TGCAGTGCTAGACCACGGGACAGCGGGGAGACTGAAGCTTTCTTT
CDR3: CSARPRDSGETEAFF

size: few
D: NA
V: TRBV6-5
J: TRBJ1-3
DNA: TGTGCCAGCAGCCAGAACTCTGGAAACACCATATATTTT
CDR3: CASSQNSGNTIYF

size: few
D: TRBD1
V: TRBV7-2
J: TRBJ2-4
DNA: TGTGCCAGCAGGGAAACTAGGACAGGCATTCAGTACTTC
CDR3: CASRETRTGIQYF

size: few
D: NA
V: TRBV27
J: TRBJ2-1
DNA: TGTGCCAGCAGCGTACGGACACTTAAGGGGATTTACAATGAGCAGTTCTTC
CDR3: CASSVRTLKGIYNEQFF

size: once
D: NA
V: TRBV5-1
J: TRBJ1-4
DNA: TGCGCCAGCAGCCCCGGTCGGCAGCAAAGTGCAACTAATGAAAAACTGTTTTTT
CDR3: CASSPGRQQSATNEKLFF

size: NA
D: NA
V: TRBV9
J: TRBJ1-2
DNA: TGTACCAGCAGCTCCCGGACAGCCCCAGATGGCTACACCTTC
CDR3: CTSSSRTAPDGYTF

size: NA
D: TRBD1
V: TRBV7-2
J: TRBJ1-1
DNA: TGTGCCAGCAGCTCTAGGACAGGGGTGTGGACTGAAGCTTTCTTT
CDR3: CASSSRTGVWTEAFF

size: NA
D: NA
V: TRBV10-1
J: TRBJ2-3
DNA: TGCGCCAGCAGTGACAAAGGGTCAATCACAGATACGCAGTATTTT
CDR3: CASSDKGSITDTQYF

size: few
D: TRBD1
V: TRBV11-2
J: TRBJ1-2
DNA: TGTGCCAGCAGCTTAGTTGTCGGGACAGGGGGAAAGGGCTACACCTTC
CDR3: CASSLVVGTGGKGYTF

size: few
D: TRBD1
V: TRBV20-1
J: TRBJ2-7
DNA: TGCAGTGCTAGTCCCAGGGGGTTACCTCTCGAGCAGTACTTC
CDR3: CSASPRGLPLEQYF

size: NA
D: NA
V: TRBV6-1
J: TRBJ2-3
DNA: TGTGCCAGCAGTGAAGCGGGCCAGGGCAGCACAGATACGCAGTATTTT
CDR3: CASSEAGQGSTDTQYF

size: many
D: TRBD1
V: TRBV6-4
J: TRBJ2-1
DNA: TGTGCCAGCAGCCGGGACAGGGATGATGAGCAGTTCTTC
CDR3: CASSRDRDDEQFF

size: NA
D: NA
V: TRBV6-5
J: TRBJ1-4
DNA: TGTGCCAGCAGTCGATTTGACAGGAATGAAAAGCTGTTTTTT
CDR3: CASSRFDRNEKLFF

size: few
D: NA
V: TRBV11-2
J: TRBJ1-1
DNA: TGTGCCAGCAGCTCCCCCACACATGAAGCTTTCTTT
CDR3: CASSSPTHEAFF

size: NA
D: TRBD1
V: TRBV12-3/TRBV12-4
J: TRBJ1-5
DNA: TGTGCCAGCAGTGACAGGGTGAGCAATCAGCCCCAGCATTTT
CDR3: CASSDRVSNQPQHF